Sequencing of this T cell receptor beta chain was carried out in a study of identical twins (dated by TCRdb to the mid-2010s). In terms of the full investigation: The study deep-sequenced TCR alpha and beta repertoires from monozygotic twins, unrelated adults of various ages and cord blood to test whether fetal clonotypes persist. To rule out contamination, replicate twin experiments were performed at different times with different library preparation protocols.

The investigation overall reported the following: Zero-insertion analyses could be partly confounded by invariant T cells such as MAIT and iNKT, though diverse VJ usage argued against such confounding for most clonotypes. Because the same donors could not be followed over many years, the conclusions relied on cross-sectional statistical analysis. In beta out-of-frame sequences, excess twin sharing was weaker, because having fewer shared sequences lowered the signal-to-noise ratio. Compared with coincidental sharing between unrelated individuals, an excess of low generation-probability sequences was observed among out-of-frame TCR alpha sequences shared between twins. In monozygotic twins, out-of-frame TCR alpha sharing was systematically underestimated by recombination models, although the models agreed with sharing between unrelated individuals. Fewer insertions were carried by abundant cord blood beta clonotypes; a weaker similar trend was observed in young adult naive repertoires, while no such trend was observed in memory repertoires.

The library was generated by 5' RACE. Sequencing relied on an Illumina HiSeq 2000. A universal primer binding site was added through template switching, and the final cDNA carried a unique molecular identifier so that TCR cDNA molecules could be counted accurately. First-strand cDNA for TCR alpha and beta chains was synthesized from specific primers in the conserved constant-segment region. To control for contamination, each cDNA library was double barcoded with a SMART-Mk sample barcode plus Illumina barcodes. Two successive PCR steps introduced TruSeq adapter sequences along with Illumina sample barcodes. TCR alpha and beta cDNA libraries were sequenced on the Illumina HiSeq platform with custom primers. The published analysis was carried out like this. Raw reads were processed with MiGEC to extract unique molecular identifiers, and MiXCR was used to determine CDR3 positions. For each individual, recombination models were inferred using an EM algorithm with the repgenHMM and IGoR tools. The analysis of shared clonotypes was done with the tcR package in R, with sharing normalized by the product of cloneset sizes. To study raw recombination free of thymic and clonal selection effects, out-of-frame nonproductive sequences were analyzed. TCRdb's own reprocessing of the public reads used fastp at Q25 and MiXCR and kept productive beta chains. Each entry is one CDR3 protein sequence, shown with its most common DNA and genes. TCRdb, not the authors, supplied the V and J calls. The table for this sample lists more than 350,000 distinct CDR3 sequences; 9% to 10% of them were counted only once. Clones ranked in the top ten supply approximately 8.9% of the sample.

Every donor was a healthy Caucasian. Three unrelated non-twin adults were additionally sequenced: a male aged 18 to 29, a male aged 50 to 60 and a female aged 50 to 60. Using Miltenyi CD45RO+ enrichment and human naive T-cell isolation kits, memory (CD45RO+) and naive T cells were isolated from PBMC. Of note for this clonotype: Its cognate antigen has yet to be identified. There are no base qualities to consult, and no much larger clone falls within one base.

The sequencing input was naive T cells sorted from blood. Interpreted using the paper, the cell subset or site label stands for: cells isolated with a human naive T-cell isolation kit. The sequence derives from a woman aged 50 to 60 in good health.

Read as DNA, the sequence is TGTGCCAGCAACGACGGGACAGCTAATCAGCCCCAGCATTTT. Its product reads: CASNDGTANQPQHF. This receptor chain uses TRBV12-3 or TRBV12-4 and TRBJ1-5, with TRBD1 matching 7 junction bases. From V the trimming removes 7 bases and from J it removes 4 bases, while the gene matches leave 7 bases of the junction unaccounted for. The CDR3 has 14 amino acids, counting the end cysteine and phenylalanine. Only CDR3 DNA remains: 42 bases, in frame from the first base.